This TCR beta chain was captured in a study of blood T cells in healthy people across ages (dated by TCRdb to about 2015). Regarding the research as a whole: In model experiments, template switching captured about one uniquely barcoded TCR beta cDNA molecule for every two T cells. To track age-related changes in TCR beta repertoire diversity, the study relied on deep sequencing normalized with unique cDNA molecular identifiers. The donors were divided into four age groups: young (average roughly 15 years), middle-aged (roughly 40), aged (about 60) and long-lived (more than 75). To avoid experimental bias, donors of different ages were randomly spread across the sequencing lanes. For two donors (one aged 18 to 30 and one aged 80 or older), the study analyzed two additional independent replicas of 1 million unique cDNA reads from the same blood draw. What the authors observed across the whole study: Compared with the aged group, the long-lived group had more naive CD4+ T cells, fewer expanded clones and increased TCR diversity, a pattern suggesting age selection. As age increased, observed TCR beta diversity per million T cells dropped in a roughly linear way, and a significant reduction was already evident by age 40. The CMV infection status of donors was not known, potentially confounding age-related changes in expanded clonotypes. Estimates of total diversity from one million sequenced T cells were regarded as lower bounds and underestimates. A strong correlation was found between observed TCR beta diversity and the percentage of naive T cells measured by flow cytometry. Bulk unsorted PBMC profiling prevented conclusive comparison of naive and antigen-experienced compartments.

Library generation was performed with 5' RACE. These reads were obtained on an Illumina HiSeq 2500. A second PCR of about 7 to 12 cycles was performed with a sample-barcoded 5' primer and a J-beta primer mix. A template-switch 5' adaptor carrying 12 random nucleotides introduced a unique molecular identifier onto each TCR beta cDNA molecule. Each sample yielded at least 2.5 million CDR3-containing paired-end reads. First-strand cDNA synthesis was performed from all RNA using the Mint cDNA synthesis kit, with priming by a TRBC-specific oligonucleotide. All cDNA was treated with uracil-DNA glycosylase and then went through a first 18-cycle PCR with the universal primers M1SS and BC2_uni_R. For the original study's pipeline: For normalization, 1 million high-quality reads, each with a distinct molecular identifier, were randomly selected from each sample. Instead of being binned into consensus sequences, reads that shared molecular identifiers were thrown out. MiTCR, run with a Q25 quality threshold and the strictest error-elimination algorithm, handled CDR3 identification, clonotype clustering and error correction. Lower-bound total TCR beta diversity was estimated with a nonparametric unseen species model using Euler transformation. TCRdb trimmed the raw reads at Q25, called clones with MiXCR and kept productive beta chains. Every distinct CDR3 protein forms one entry, paired with its most common genes and DNA. The V and J calls reflect TCRdb's pipeline rather than the authors' work. The sample includes approximately 690,000 distinct CDR3 sequences, with 35% to 50% observed a single time. About 32% of the sample goes to the ten largest clones.

The 39 donors, aged about 6 to 100 years, were systemically healthy Caucasian individuals from Russia. Ten milliliters of peripheral blood were drawn from each donor into EDTA-treated Vacutainer tubes. PBMCs were isolated by Ficoll-Paque density-gradient centrifugation, with at least 6 million obtained per sample. Trizol reagent was used to extract total RNA from PBMCs, with at least 5 micrograms per sample. For every donor, an aliquot of PBMCs went through flow cytometry to measure the percentages of naive CD45RAhigh/CD27high T cells. Points on this clonotype: Which antigen it targets is not known. Qualities for individual bases were not recorded, and no much larger clone is one base off.

According to the germline V gene, CDR1 reads SGHTA and CDR2 reads FQGNSA. The CDR3 numbers 16 residues from cysteine through phenylalanine. The kept DNA is CDR3 alone, 48 bases in frame from the first base. Germline trimming: 4 bases from V, 1 base from J; junction bases outside gene matches: 7. Specimen: blood. The origin of this receptor is a man aged 80 or over in good health. Here the chain combines TRBV7-2 and TRBJ2-5, and 9 junction bases match TRBD1. The bases read TGTGCCAGCAGCTCCGGGACAGGGACCCTCCAAGAGACCCAGTACTTC. This codes for CASSSGTGTLQETQYF.